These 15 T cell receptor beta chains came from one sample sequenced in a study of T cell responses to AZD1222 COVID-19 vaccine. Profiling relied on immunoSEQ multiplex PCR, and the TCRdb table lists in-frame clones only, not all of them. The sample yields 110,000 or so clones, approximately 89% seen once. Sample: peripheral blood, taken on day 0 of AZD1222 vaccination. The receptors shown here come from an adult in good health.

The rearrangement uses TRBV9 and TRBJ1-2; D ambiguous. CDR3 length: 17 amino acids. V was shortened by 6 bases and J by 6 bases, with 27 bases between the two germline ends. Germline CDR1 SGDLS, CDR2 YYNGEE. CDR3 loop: CASKTPPGDRSRHGYTF. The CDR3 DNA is TGTGCCAGCAAAACGCCGCCCGGGGATCGTTCTCGTCATGGCTACACCTTC.

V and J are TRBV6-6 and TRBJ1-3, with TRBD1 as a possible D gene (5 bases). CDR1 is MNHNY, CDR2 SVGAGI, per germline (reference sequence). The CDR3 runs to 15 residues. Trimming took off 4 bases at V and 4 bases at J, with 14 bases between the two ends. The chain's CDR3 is CASSSGGVKGNTIYF. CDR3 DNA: TGTGCCAGCAGTTCCGGGGGAGTGAAAGGAAACACCATATATTTT.

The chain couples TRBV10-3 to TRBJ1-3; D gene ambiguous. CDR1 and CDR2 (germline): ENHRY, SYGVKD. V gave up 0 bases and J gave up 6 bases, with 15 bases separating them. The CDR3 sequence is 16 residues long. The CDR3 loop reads CAISESPGTYENTIYF. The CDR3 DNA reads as TGTGCCATCAGTGAGTCCCCGGGAACCTATGAAAACACCATATATTTT.

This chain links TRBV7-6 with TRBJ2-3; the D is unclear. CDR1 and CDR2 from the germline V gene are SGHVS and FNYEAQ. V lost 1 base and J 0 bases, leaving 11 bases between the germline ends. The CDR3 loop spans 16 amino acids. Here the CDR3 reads CASSLGVSSSTDTQYF. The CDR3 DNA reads TGTGCCAGCAGCTTAGGGGTTAGCTCCAGCACAGATACGCAGTATTTT.

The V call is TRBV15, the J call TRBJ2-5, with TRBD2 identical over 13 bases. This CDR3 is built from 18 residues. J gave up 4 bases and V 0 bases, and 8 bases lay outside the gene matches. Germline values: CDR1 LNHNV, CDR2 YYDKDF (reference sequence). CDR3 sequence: CATSREIRLAGGLETQYF. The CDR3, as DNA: TGTGCCACCAGCAGAGAAATACGACTAGCGGGGGGTCTAGAGACCCAGTACTTC.

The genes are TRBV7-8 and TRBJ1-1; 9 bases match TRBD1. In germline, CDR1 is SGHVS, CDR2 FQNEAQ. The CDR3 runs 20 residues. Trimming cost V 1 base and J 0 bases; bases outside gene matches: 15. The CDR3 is CASSLGRTGVPLLMNTEAFF. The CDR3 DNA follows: TGTGCCAGCAGCTTAGGTCGGACAGGGGTCCCCCTCCTCATGAACACTGAAGCTTTCTTT.

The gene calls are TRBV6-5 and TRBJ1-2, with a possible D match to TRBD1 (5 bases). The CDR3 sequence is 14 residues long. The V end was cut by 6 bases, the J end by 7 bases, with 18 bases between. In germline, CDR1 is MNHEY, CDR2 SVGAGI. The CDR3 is CASRSIQAISGYTF. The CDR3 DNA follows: TGTGCCAGCAGGTCAATACAGGCGATCTCTGGCTACACCTTC.

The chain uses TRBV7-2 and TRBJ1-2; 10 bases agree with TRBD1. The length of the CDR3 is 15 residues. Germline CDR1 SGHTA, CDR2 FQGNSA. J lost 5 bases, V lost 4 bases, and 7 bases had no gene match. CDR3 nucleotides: TGTGCCAGCAGCTCGATAGACAGGGGGCTTTATGGCTACACCTTC. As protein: CASSSIDRGLYGYTF. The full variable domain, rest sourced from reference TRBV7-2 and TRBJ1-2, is GAGVSQSPSNKVTEKGKDVELRCDPISGHTALYWYRQSLGQGLEFLIYFQGNSAPDKSGLPSDRFSAERTGGSVSTLTIQRTQQEDSAVYLCASSSIDRGLYGYTFGSGTRLTVV.

As DNA, the CDR3 is TGTGCCAGCTCACAAAGGGAGGAGACTAGCAATCAGCCCCAGCATTTT. Encoded protein: CASSQREETSNQPQHF. This chain uses TRBV18 with TRBJ1-5; D gene ambiguous. Trimming cost V 4 bases and J 0 bases, with 13 bases left between them. Looked up from germline, CDR1 is KGHSH and CDR2 is LQKENI. The CDR3 contains 16 residues.

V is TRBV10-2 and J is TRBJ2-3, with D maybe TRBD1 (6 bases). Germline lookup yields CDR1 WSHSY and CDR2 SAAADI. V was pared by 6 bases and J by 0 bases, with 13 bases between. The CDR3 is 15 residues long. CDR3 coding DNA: TGCGCCAGCAGATTGACAGGAGCTAGCACAGATACGCAGTATTTT. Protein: CASRLTGASTDTQYF.

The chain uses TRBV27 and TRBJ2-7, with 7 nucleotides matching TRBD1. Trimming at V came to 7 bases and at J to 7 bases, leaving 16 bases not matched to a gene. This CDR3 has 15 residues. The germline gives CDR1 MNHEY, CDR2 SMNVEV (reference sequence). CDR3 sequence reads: CASKKRETGTGEQYF. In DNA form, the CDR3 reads TGTGCCAGCAAGAAAAGGGAGACAGGGACGGGGGAGCAGTACTTC.

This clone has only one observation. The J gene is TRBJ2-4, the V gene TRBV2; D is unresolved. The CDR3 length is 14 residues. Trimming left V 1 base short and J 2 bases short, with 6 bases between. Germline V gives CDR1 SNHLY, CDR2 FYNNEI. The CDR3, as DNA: TGTGCCAGCAGTGAAGGGCTTACCAAAAACATTCAGTACTTC. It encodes CASSEGLTKNIQYF.

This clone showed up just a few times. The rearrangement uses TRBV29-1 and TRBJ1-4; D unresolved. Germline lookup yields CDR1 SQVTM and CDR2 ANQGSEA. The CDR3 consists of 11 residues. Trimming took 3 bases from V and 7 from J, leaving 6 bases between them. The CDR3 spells CSVEEGEKLFF. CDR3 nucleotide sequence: TGCAGCGTTGAGGAGGGTGAAAAACTGTTTTTT.

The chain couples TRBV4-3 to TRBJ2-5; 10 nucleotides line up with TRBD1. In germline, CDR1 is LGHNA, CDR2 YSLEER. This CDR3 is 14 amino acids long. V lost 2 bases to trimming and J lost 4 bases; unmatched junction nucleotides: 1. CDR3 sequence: CASSQRTGGETQYF. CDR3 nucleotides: TGCGCCAGCAGCCAACGGACAGGGGGAGAGACCCAGTACTTC.

CDR3: CASSQVGRVGGYTF. CDR3 DNA: TGTGCCAGCAGCCAAGTCGGAAGGGTTGGTGGCTACACCTTC. The chain combines TRBV14 with TRBJ1-2; no clear D gene. V gave up 1 base and J gave up 7 bases, with 13 bases separating them. CDR3 size: 14 residues. The germline V gene encodes CDR1 SGHDN and CDR2 FVKESK.